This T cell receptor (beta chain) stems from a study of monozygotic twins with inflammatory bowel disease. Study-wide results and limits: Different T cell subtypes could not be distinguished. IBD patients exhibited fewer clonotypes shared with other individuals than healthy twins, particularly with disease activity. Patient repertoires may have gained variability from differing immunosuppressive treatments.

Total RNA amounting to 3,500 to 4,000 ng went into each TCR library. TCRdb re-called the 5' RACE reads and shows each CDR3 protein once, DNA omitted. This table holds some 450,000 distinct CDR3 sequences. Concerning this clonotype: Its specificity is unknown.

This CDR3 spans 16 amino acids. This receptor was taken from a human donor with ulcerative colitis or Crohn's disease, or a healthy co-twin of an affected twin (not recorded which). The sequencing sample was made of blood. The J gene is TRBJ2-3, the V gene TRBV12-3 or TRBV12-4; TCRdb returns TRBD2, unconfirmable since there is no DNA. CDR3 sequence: CASSTSGTSGTDTQYF.